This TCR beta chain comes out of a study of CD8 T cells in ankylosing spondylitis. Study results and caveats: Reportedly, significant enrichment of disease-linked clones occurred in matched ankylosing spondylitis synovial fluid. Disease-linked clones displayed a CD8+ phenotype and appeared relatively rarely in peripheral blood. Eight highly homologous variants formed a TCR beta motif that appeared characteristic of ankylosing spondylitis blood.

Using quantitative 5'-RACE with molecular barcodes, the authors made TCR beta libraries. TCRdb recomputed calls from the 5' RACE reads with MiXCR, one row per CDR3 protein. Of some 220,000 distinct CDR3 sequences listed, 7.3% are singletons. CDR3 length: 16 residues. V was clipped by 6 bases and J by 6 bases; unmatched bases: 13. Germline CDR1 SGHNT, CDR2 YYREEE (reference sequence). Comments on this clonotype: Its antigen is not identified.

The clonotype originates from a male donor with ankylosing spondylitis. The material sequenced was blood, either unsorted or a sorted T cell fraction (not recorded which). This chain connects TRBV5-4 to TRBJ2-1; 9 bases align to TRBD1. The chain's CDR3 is CASTPYGTGWANEQFF. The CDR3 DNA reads TGTGCCAGCACCCCCTACGGGACAGGGTGGGCCAATGAGCAGTTCTTC. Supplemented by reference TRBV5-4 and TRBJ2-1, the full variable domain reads ETGVTQSPTHLIKTRGQQVTLRCSSQSGHNTVSWYQQALGQGPQFIFQYYREEENGRGNFPPRFSGLQFPNYSSELNVNALELDDSALYLCASTPYGTGWANEQFFGPGTRLTVL.